This TCR beta chain was found in a study of cytomegalovirus exposure and HLA in healthy donors. Study results and limitations: When the data were analyzed later, several of the most significant clusters appeared to be linked to common viral pathogens.

A multiplex PCR was run with 60 Vbeta primers and 13 Jbeta primers. Original processing methods: Later analysis identified roughly 82 million unique TCR beta chains, 10 million to 12 million shared. Some clones are missing from TCRdb's copy, which holds only in-frame ones; the method was immunoSEQ multiplex PCR. V, J and clone size were drawn from that table, and D and trimming were deduced from the DNA. Of 180,000 or so clones listed, about three quarters are singletons. Though nominally healthy at sampling, donors likely had unrecorded immune exposures. This clone was found once. What it binds is not known. Deletions cut 6 bases from V and 2 bases from J, with 14 bases between. Germline values: CDR1 MNHEY, CDR2 SVGAGI. This CDR3 region has 14 residues.

The sequenced sample was PBMCs. V gene TRBV6-5 combines with J gene TRBJ2-7; maybe TRBD1 (6 bases). This TCR came from a man aged 18 to 30 in good health and CMV-seronegative. The CDR3 sequence is CASSNAQGTYEQYF. The CDR3 DNA sequence: TGTGCCAGCAGCAACGCACAGGGAACCTACGAGCAGTACTTC.